Listed here are 25 T cell receptor beta chains from one sample, sequenced in a study of blood T cell repertoires in COVID-19. The repertoire was sequenced with immunoSEQ multiplex PCR; TCRdb's copy has only in-frame clones and lacks some. The sample records 200,000 to 300,000 clones, roughly 80% being singletons. Material: peripheral blood. Receptors originate from a woman older than 75 with acute or convalescent COVID-19.

V and J are TRBV6-5 and TRBJ1-4; tentatively, D is TRBD1 (5 bases). The CDR3 covers 14 residues. The germline V gene encodes CDR1 MNHEY and CDR2 SVGAGI. Deletions cut 6 bases from V and 5 bases from J, with 13 bases between. CDR3 nucleotide sequence: TGTGCCAGCAGCGCGATTGGGGGGAATGAAAAACTGTTTTTT. Translated, it gives CASSAIGGNEKLFF.

V is TRBV5-1 and J is TRBJ2-5, with 7 bases matching TRBD2. J lost 2 bases, V lost 3 bases, and 10 bases had no gene match. From germline, CDR1 is SGHRS and CDR2 YFSETQ. The CDR3 covers 16 residues. This chain's CDR3 is CASSWALGEGQETQYF. The CDR3, as DNA: TGCGCCAGCAGCTGGGCCCTGGGGGAGGGGCAAGAGACCCAGTACTTC.

The chain carries TRBV7-2 and TRBJ2-1, with D tentatively TRBD1 (5 bases). The CDR3 sequence is 15 residues long. Germline loops: CDR1 SGHTA, CDR2 FQGNSA. The V gene lost 6 bases and the J gene lost 0 bases, with 12 bases spanning the gap. The CDR3 DNA reads TGTGCCAGCAGTACAGGACGTAGCTCCTACAATGAGCAGTTCTTC. Encoded protein: CASSTGRSSYNEQFF.

The chain joins TRBV6-5 to TRBJ1-1, with D tentatively TRBD1 (5 bases). Looked up from germline, CDR1 is MNHEY and CDR2 is SVGAGI. The CDR3 consists of 13 residues. The V end lost 5 bases, the J end lost 9 bases, and 16 bases lay between the germline ends. CDR3 DNA sequence: TGTGCCAGCAGTCCTGGGGGGGTCTCCAAAGCTTTCTTT. Its translation: CASSPGGVSKAFF.

This sequence joins TRBV6-5 and TRBJ1-1; 8 bases are shared with TRBD1. V shed 6 bases, J shed 9 bases, and the junction held 9 bases outside the gene matches. This CDR3 spans 13 amino acids. The germline V gene has CDR1 MNHEY and CDR2 SVGAGI. CDR3 sequence reads: CASRNTGGDKAFF. CDR3 in DNA: TGTGCCAGCAGGAATACAGGGGGAGATAAAGCTTTCTTT.

This sequence joins TRBV6-5 and TRBJ2-5, with D tentatively TRBD2 (6 bases). Germline V gene sequence: CDR1 MNHEY, CDR2 SVGAGI. The CDR3 is 13 amino acids. The V end lost 2 bases, the J end lost 2 bases, and 6 bases lay between the germline ends. The CDR3 loop is CASSYRGQETQYF. CDR3 sequence (DNA): TGTGCCAGCAGTTACCGGGGGCAAGAGACCCAGTACTTC.

V gene TRBV3-1 (or the pseudogene TRBV3-2) combines with J gene TRBJ1-2; 7 nucleotides agree with TRBD1. The germline V gene has CDR1 LGHDT and CDR2 YNNKEL (reference sequence). J was trimmed by 7 bases and V by 4 bases; bases with no gene match: 6. CDR3 length equals 13 residues. CDR3 DNA: TGTGCCAGCAGCCCATTGAACAGGGGTGGCTACACCTTC. It encodes CASSPLNRGGYTF.

CDR3 in amino acids: CASSWGQGTYNEQFF. The DNA for the CDR3 is TGTGCCAGCAGCTGGGGACAGGGGACCTACAATGAGCAGTTCTTC. The chain carries TRBV5-6 and TRBJ2-1; TRBD1 matches at 10 bases. The CDR3 runs to 15 residues. The J segment lost 2 bases and the V segment lost 3 bases, leaving 2 bases of the junction unmatched. Germline loops: CDR1 SGHDT, CDR2 YYEEEE.

This chain uses TRBV19 with TRBJ2-5; D ambiguous. The germline gives CDR1 LNHDA, CDR2 SQIVND (reference sequence). There are 13 residues in the CDR3. V lost 5 bases and J 4 bases, leaving 11 bases between the germline ends. Written as DNA, the CDR3 is TGTGCCAGTAGTCTCCGGGTTCGAGAGACCCAGTACTTC. Translation: CASSLRVRETQYF.

This chain links TRBV4-2 with TRBJ2-2, with 9 bases aligning to TRBD2. The J segment lost 8 bases and the V segment lost 0 bases, leaving 10 bases of the junction unmatched. Germline-derived CDR1 and CDR2 are LGHNA and YNFKEQ. The CDR3 covers 17 residues. In DNA, the CDR3 is TGTGCCAGCAGCCAAGACTCTAGCGGGGTTCCTTTGGGGGAGCTGTTTTTT. Amino acid sequence: CASSQDSSGVPLGELFF.

Comments on this clone: Compared with germline, one end of the junction differs, possibly owing to a read error. The chain combines TRBV7-7 with TRBJ2-5; 11 bases fit TRBD2. From germline, CDR1 is SSHAT and CDR2 FNYEAQ (reference sequence). CDR3 size: 15 residues. CDR3 residues: CASSLAGGDQETQYF. The CDR3 DNA reads TGTGCTAGCAGCTTAGCGGGGGGGGACCAAGAGACCCAGTACTTC.

As DNA, the CDR3 is TGTGCCAGCAGCACCACAGGGGACGTATCCTACAATGAGCAGTTCTTC. Its translation: CASSTTGDVSYNEQFF. The chain has TRBV7-6 and TRBJ2-1; 7 bases line up with TRBD1. After removal of 5 bases from V and 1 base from J, the junction contained 8 bases not matched to a gene. The CDR3 length is 16 residues. In germline, CDR1 is SGHVS, CDR2 FNYEAQ.

A few counts support this clone. The CDR3 bases are TGTGCCAGCAGCTTAATGGCCCTTCCAGGGGGCGCGGGTAATTCACCCCTCCACTTT. Translation gives CASSLMALPGGAGNSPLHF. The rearrangement uses TRBV11-2 and TRBJ1-6; 8 bases map to TRBD1. Trimming at V came to 2 bases and at J to 6 bases, leaving 15 bases not matched to a gene. The CDR3 has 19 amino acids. Germline CDR1 reads SGHAT; CDR2 reads FQNNGV.

The V and J genes are TRBV5-1 and TRBJ2-1; tentative D call: TRBD2 (6 bases). Germline V CDR1 and CDR2: SGHRS, YFSETQ. With 0 bases removed from V and 1 base from J, the gap between germline ends came to 8 bases. The CDR3 runs 15 residues. As DNA, the CDR3 is TGCGCCAGCAGCTTGGGTGGGGGGTCCTACAATGAGCAGTTCTTC. Its translation: CASSLGGGSYNEQFF. The complete variable domain, with remaining parts taken from reference TRBV5-1 and TRBJ2-1, reads KAGVTQTPRYLIKTRGQQVTLSCSPISGHRSVSWYQQTPGQGLQFLFEYFSETQRNKGNFPGRFSGRQFSNSRSEMNVSTLELGDSALYLCASSLGGGSYNEQFFGPGTRLTVL.

The J gene is TRBJ2-3, the V gene TRBV7-9, with TRBD1 identical over 8 bases. The CDR3 spans 18 residues. J lost 4 bases, V lost 0 bases, and 12 bases had no gene match. The germline CDR1 and CDR2 sequences are SEHNR and FQNEAQ (reference sequence). The CDR3 region is CASSLATGVWVRPDTQYF. CDR3 coding DNA: TGTGCCAGCAGCTTAGCGACAGGGGTCTGGGTCCGACCAGATACGCAGTATTTT.

The chain employs TRBV28 and TRBJ1-6; TRBD1 matches 8 bases. The CDR3 is 13 amino acids. The V gene end was trimmed by 5 bases and the J gene end by 12 bases; junction bases not matched to a gene: 6. The germline V gene has CDR1 MDHEN and CDR2 SYDVKM. CDR3 nucleotide sequence: TGTGCCAGCAGTATAGGACAGGGACTACCCCTCCACTTT. Protein product: CASSIGQGLPLHF.

This clone occurred once. The chain carries TRBV5-4 and TRBJ1-1; no definite D call. This CDR3 is 14 amino acids long. V was cut by 2 bases and J by 1 base, with 9 bases left in between. The germline V gene has CDR1 SGHNT and CDR2 YYREEE (reference sequence). This CDR3 is CASSLVGENTEAFF. Written as DNA, the CDR3 is TGTGCCAGCAGCTTAGTCGGGGAGAACACTGAAGCTTTCTTT.

The chain joins TRBV28 to TRBJ2-1; 9 bases agree with TRBD1. The V gene end was trimmed by 4 bases and the J gene end by 5 bases; junction bases not matched to a gene: 6. The germline V gene has CDR1 MDHEN and CDR2 SYDVKM. This CDR3 contains 15 residues. The CDR3 sequence is CASSSPGTGHNEQFF. In DNA, the CDR3 is TGTGCCAGCAGTTCCCCCGGGACAGGGCACAATGAGCAGTTCTTC. The whole variable domain, filled in from reference TRBV28 and TRBJ2-1, reads DVKVTQSSRYLVKRTGEKVFLECVQDMDHENMFWYRQDPGLGLRLIYFSYDVKMKEKGDIPEGYSVSREKKERFSLILESASTNQTSMYLCASSSPGTGHNEQFFGPGTRLTVL.

J is TRBJ2-7 and V is TRBV5-8, with D perhaps TRBD1 (6 bases). This CDR3 has 16 residues. Germline V lookup: CDR1 SGHTS, CDR2 YDEGEE. V lost 3 bases and J 1 base, leaving 17 bases between the germline ends. CDR3 sequence (DNA): TGTGCCAGCAGCTCATACAGGGCCCACCCTTCCTACGAGCAGTACTTC. Encoded protein: CASSSYRAHPSYEQYF.

The V and J genes are TRBV7-2 and TRBJ2-7; 7 nucleotides align to TRBD1. With 3 bases clipped from V and 1 base from J, the junction kept 6 bases outside the gene matches. Germline V CDR1 and CDR2: SGHTA, FQGNSA. The CDR3 loop spans 15 amino acids. The CDR3, as DNA: TGTGCCAGCAGCTTCCCACAGGGGCCATCCTACGAGCAGTACTTC. Residues: CASSFPQGPSYEQYF.

This sequence joins TRBV15 and TRBJ2-7; tentatively, D is TRBD2 (6 bases). This CDR3 is built from 15 residues. The germline V gene has CDR1 LNHNV and CDR2 YYDKDF (reference sequence). Trimming pared 1 base from V and 6 bases from J, leaving 16 bases between. The CDR3 region is CATSRVRDPVREQYF. CDR3 nucleotide sequence: TGTGCCACCAGCAGAGTGCGGGACCCAGTCCGCGAGCAGTACTTC.

The chain recombines TRBV6-5 with TRBJ1-1; the D is unclear. The CDR3 is 14 amino acids. V shed 6 bases and J shed 6 bases, with 17 bases lying between them. Germline values: CDR1 MNHEY, CDR2 SVGAGI. The CDR3 is CASSDKLGRPEAFF. CDR3 DNA: TGTGCCAGCAGCGACAAGCTTGGGCGCCCTGAAGCTTTCTTT.

V is TRBV6-1 and J is TRBJ2-5; possible D gene TRBD1, 6 bases. Trimming took 0 bases from V and 5 from J, leaving 16 bases between them. Germline loops: CDR1 MNHNS, CDR2 SASEGT. This CDR3 has 16 residues. The CDR3 nucleotides are TGTGCCAGCAGTGAAGCCCTAGGACAGCTTTTCGAGACCCAGTACTTC. Protein product: CASSEALGQLFETQYF.

The genes are TRBV6-5 and TRBJ2-3; 7 positions agree with TRBD2. Germline CDR1 is MNHEY and CDR2 is SVGAGI. The trim removed 1 base at V and 1 base at J, leaving 2 bases unmatched. This CDR3 has 15 amino acids. The CDR3 nucleotides are TGTGCCAGCAGTTACTGGGGGGGAGGCACAGATACGCAGTATTTT. Its protein is CASSYWGGGTDTQYF.

In its sample, this clone was seen once. This chain uses TRBV11-2 with TRBJ2-1, with 8 bases that match TRBD1. CDR3 length equals 14 residues. Trimming took 3 bases from V and 7 from J; bases not matched to a gene: 5. Germline V lookup: CDR1 SGHAT, CDR2 FQNNGV. The DNA for the CDR3 is TGTGCCAGCAGCTTCGGACAGGGTCTAAATGAGCAGTTCTTC. Amino acid sequence: CASSFGQGLNEQFF.